Below, 25 T cell receptor beta chains from the same sample are listed, as sequenced in a study of PD-1 blockade in mismatch repair-deficient tumors. TCRdb's table, derived via immunoSEQ multiplex PCR, lists solely in-frame clones and lacks some. Here the sample spans tens of thousands of clones, roughly 80% being singletons. The sample in question was peripheral blood, obtained 12 weeks after starting pembrolizumab. These receptors all come from an adult with mismatch repair-deficient cancer.

The chain uses TRBV6-5 and TRBJ2-5, with D hard to call. CDR3 length: 13 residues. The V gene lost 0 bases and the J gene lost 5 bases, with 7 bases spanning the gap. CDR1 and CDR2 from the germline V gene are MNHEY and SVGAGI. In DNA, the CDR3 is TGTGCCAGCAGTTACTCCGAAGCGGAGACCCAGTACTTC. Encoded protein: CASSYSEAETQYF.

V is TRBV7-6 and J is TRBJ2-2; D uncertain. The CDR3 sequence is 13 residues long. Trimming took off 5 bases at V and 3 bases at J, with 7 bases between the two ends. Germline assignment: CDR1 SGHVS and CDR2 FNYEAQ. The CDR3, as DNA: TGTGCCAGCAGCCCTCAGGACACCGGGGAGCTGTTTTTT. Protein product: CASSPQDTGELFF.

CDR3 loop: CACPGPGGFSGANVLTF. The CDR3 nucleotides read TGTGCCTGCCCGGGGCCAGGGGGGTTCTCTGGGGCCAACGTCCTGACTTTC. This chain connects TRBV21-1 to TRBJ2-6; the D call TRBD1 from the table was never checked on the DNA. TRBV21-1 is deemed a pseudogene. The CDR3 has 17 amino acids.

The chain uses TRBV6-1 and TRBJ2-1; the D gene is possibly TRBD2 (6 bases). Germline V lookup: CDR1 MNHNS, CDR2 SASEGT. This CDR3 region has 15 residues. Trimming removed 2 bases from V and 1 base from J, with 9 bases in between. CDR3 coding DNA: TGTGCCAGCAGTGAACGGAGGGTTTCCTACAATGAGCAGTTCTTC. Amino acids: CASSERRVSYNEQFF.

The rearrangement uses TRBV7-2 and TRBJ1-3, with D possibly TRBD1 on 5 matching bases. The length of the CDR3 is 13 residues. The V gene lost 8 bases and the J gene lost 0 bases, with 8 bases spanning the gap. The germline gives CDR1 SGHTA, CDR2 FQGNSA. The CDR3 protein is CASDSRSGNTIYF. The CDR3 DNA reads as TGTGCCAGCGACAGCCGCTCTGGAAACACCATATATTTT.

The chain recombines TRBV18 with TRBJ2-5, with 8 positions matching TRBD1. The CDR3 totals 15 residues. V lost 3 bases and J lost 5; bases outside the gene matches: 8. Germline values: CDR1 KGHSH, CDR2 LQKENI. The CDR3 sequence: CASSPGQGGGETQYF. The CDR3 DNA is TGTGCCAGCTCACCCGGACAGGGAGGTGGTGAGACCCAGTACTTC.

This sequence joins TRBV19 and TRBJ1-2; D gene ambiguous. Per germline, CDR1 LNHDA and CDR2 SQIVND (reference sequence). This CDR3 is 14 amino acids long. V was pared by 6 bases and J by 2 bases, with 13 bases between. CDR3 region: CASRTAAKNYGYTF. CDR3 bases: TGTGCCAGTAGAACCGCCGCCAAAAACTATGGCTACACCTTC.

The V and J genes are TRBV7-3 and TRBJ1-4; no clear D gene. V gave up 6 bases and J gave up 0 bases, with 11 bases separating them. The CDR3 loop spans 15 amino acids. The germline V gene encodes CDR1 SGHTA and CDR2 FQGTGA. CDR3 nucleotides: TGTGCCAGCAGTCGAACGGGGTCAACTAATGAAAAACTGTTTTTT. It codes for CASSRTGSTNEKLFF.

The chain combines TRBV25-1 with TRBJ1-5; 7 positions match TRBD1. Germline assignment: CDR1 MGHDK and CDR2 SYGVNS. J was trimmed by 3 bases and V by 3 bases; bases with no gene match: 2. CDR3 length: 14 residues. CDR3 in DNA: TGTGCCAGCAGTGAGGGACAGCCCAATCAGCCCCAGCATTTT. Residues: CASSEGQPNQPQHF. Filled out from reference TRBV25-1 and TRBJ1-5, the complete variable domain reads EADIYQTPRYLVIGTGKKITLECSQTMGHDKMYWYQQDPGMELHLIHYSYGVNSTEKGDLSSESTVSRIRTEHFPLTLESARPSHTSQYLCASSEGQPNQPQHFGDGTRLSIL.

In its sample, this clone was seen a few times. Other DNA sequences in the sample encode the same CDR3. The V call is TRBV30, the J call TRBJ2-5; no definite D call. The CDR3 extends over 11 amino acids. Germline V lookup: CDR1 GTSNPN, CDR2 SVGIG (reference sequence). The ends were cut back, 4 bases at V and 2 bases at J, with 5 bases in the middle. In DNA form, the CDR3 reads TGTGCCTGGACTCGTCAAGAGACCCAGTACTTC. This gives the protein CAWTRQETQYF.

V gene TRBV30 combines with J gene TRBJ1-1, with TRBD1 as a possible D gene (5 bases). V lost 5 bases to trimming and J lost 1 base, with 11 bases between them. The CDR3 covers 13 residues. CDR1 is GTSNPN, CDR2 SVGIG, per germline (reference sequence). DNA for the CDR3: TGTGCCTGGCGAGCGGGGCAGAACACTGAAGCTTTCTTT. Translated: CAWRAGQNTEAFF.

The genes are TRBV6-5 and TRBJ1-2; D uncertain. CDR3 length: 14 amino acids. CDR1 is MNHEY and CDR2 is SVGAGI in the germline V gene. Trimming removed 5 bases from V and 0 bases from J, with 10 bases in between. The CDR3 nucleotides are TGTGCCAGCAGTGAATCGGGAACTAACTATGGCTACACCTTC. Translating it yields CASSESGTNYGYTF.

The rearrangement links TRBV25-1 to TRBJ2-7; D gene uncertain. CDR1 and CDR2 (germline): MGHDK, SYGVNS. The CDR3 totals 11 residues. Trimming took 8 bases from V and 5 from J, leaving 10 bases between them. The CDR3 DNA sequence: TGTGCCAGCGCCCTTGGCGACGAGCAGTACTTC. Protein sequence: CASALGDEQYF.

This sequence joins TRBV10-2 and TRBJ2-4; 11 positions agree with TRBD2. Germline assignment: CDR1 WSHSY and CDR2 SAAADI. J gave up 1 base and V 2 bases, and 7 bases lay outside the gene matches. The CDR3 has 18 residues. The CDR3, as DNA: TGCGCCAGCAGTGAGGGTAGCGGGAGGGCCTCTGCCAAAAACATTCAGTACTTC. Its protein product is CASSEGSGRASAKNIQYF.

The chain has TRBV6-4 and TRBJ2-1; 7 bases align to TRBD2. The germline gives CDR1 MRHNA, CDR2 SNTAGT. This CDR3 spans 18 amino acids. Trimming cost V 0 bases and J 0 bases; bases outside gene matches: 8. In DNA form, the CDR3 reads TGTGCCAGCAGTGACTCGCCAACTACTAGCGTCTCCTACAATGAGCAGTTCTTC. Translation gives CASSDSPTTSVSYNEQFF.

The chain uses TRBV4-3 and TRBJ2-7, with 9 bases aligning to TRBD1. The V segment lost 4 bases and the J segment 2 bases; nucleotides outside the gene matches: 6. This CDR3 comprises 15 residues. Germline V gene data show CDR1 as LGHNA and CDR2 as YSLEER. The CDR3 spells CASSPSGQGPYEQYF. CDR3 sequence (DNA): TGCGCCAGCAGCCCTTCGGGACAGGGTCCCTACGAGCAGTACTTC.

The chain combines TRBV10-1 with TRBJ2-7; 10 bases agree with TRBD2. Germline lookup yields CDR1 WNHNN and CDR2 SYGVQD (reference sequence). V was pared by 1 base and J by 0 bases, with 3 bases of the junction left unmatched. The CDR3 contains 16 residues. CDR3 coding DNA: TGCGCCAGCAGTGAGTATGCTAGCGGGAGCTCCTACGAGCAGTACTTC. Protein product: CASSEYASGSSYEQYF.

The CDR3 DNA follows: TGTGCCAGCAGCTTAAAACCTCTCGGGACCCAGTACTTC. As protein: CASSLKPLGTQYF. The chain has TRBV5-8 and TRBJ2-5, with D unresolved. Per the germline V gene, CDR1 is SGHTS and CDR2 is YDEGEE. The CDR3 sequence is 13 residues long. With 2 bases removed from V and 7 bases from J, the gap between germline ends came to 12 bases.

This chain joins TRBV5-6 and TRBJ2-3, with 9 bases fitting TRBD2. CDR1 and CDR2 (germline): SGHDT, YYEEEE. CDR3 length: 14 amino acids. With 3 bases clipped from V and 6 bases from J, the junction kept 5 bases outside the gene matches. DNA for the CDR3: TGTGCCAGCAGCTCTAGCGGGATTCGGGATACGCAGTATTTT. Translation gives CASSSSGIRDTQYF.

This clone has only one observation. V is TRBV10-2 and J is TRBJ1-1; the D is unclear. Deletions cut 2 bases from V and 1 base from J, with 8 bases between. The CDR3 has 14 amino acids. Germline V gives CDR1 WSHSY, CDR2 SAAADI. The CDR3 region has the DNA TGCGCCAGCAGTGAGGGGCGGTGGAACACTGAAGCTTTCTTT. This gives the protein CASSEGRWNTEAFF.

CDR3 amino acids: CASADRGYNEQFF. The CDR3 region has the DNA TGTGCCAGCGCGGACAGGGGATACAATGAGCAGTTCTTC. The gene calls are TRBV2 and TRBJ2-1; 9 positions match TRBD1. V was pared by 8 bases and J by 4 bases, with 3 bases of the junction left unmatched. There are 13 residues in the CDR3. Germline V gene lookup returns CDR1 SNHLY and CDR2 FYNNEI. The whole variable domain, filled in from reference TRBV2 and TRBJ2-1, reads EPEVTQTPSHQVTQMGQEVILRCVPISNHLYFYWYRQILGQKVEFLVSFYNNEISEKSEIFDDQFSVERPDGSNFTLKIRSTKLEDSAMYFCASADRGYNEQFFGPGTRLTVL.

The J gene is TRBJ2-1, the V gene TRBV19; no reliable D call. There are 11 residues in the CDR3. V lost 3 bases and J 10 bases, leaving 7 bases between the germline ends. CDR1 and CDR2 from the germline V gene are LNHDA and SQIVND (reference sequence). The CDR3 protein is CASSINLEQFF. CDR3 sequence (DNA): TGTGCCAGTAGTATCAACCTCGAGCAGTTCTTC.

The chain joins TRBV11-3 to TRBJ1-2; no clear D. This CDR3 has 13 amino acids. V was cut by 2 bases and J by 8 bases, with 12 bases left in between. Germline-derived CDR1 and CDR2 are SGHNT and YENEEA. The DNA for the CDR3 is TGTGCCAGCAGCTTACAGAGCGGGGTGGGCTACACCTTC. Its translation: CASSLQSGVGYTF.

This clone has just one count. The rearrangement links TRBV30 to TRBJ1-4; weak D call: TRBD1 (6 bases). The V gene lost 2 bases and the J gene lost 6 bases, with 10 bases spanning the gap. This CDR3 region has 13 residues. Germline CDR1 reads GTSNPN; CDR2 reads SVGIG (reference sequence). CDR3 coding DNA: TGTGCCTGGAGTCCATCAGGGGATGAAAAACTGTTTTTT. This translates into CAWSPSGDEKLFF. Full variable domain (missing parts from reference TRBV30 and TRBJ1-4): SQTIHQWPATLVQPVGSPLSLECTVEGTSNPNLYWYRQAAGRGLQLLFYSVGIGQISSEVPQNLSASRPQDRQFILSSKKLLLSDSGFYLCAWSPSGDEKLFFGSGTQLSVL.

The rearrangement links TRBV19 to TRBJ2-1, with D tentatively TRBD1 (6 bases). The ends were cut back, 5 bases at V and 8 bases at J, with 10 bases in the middle. Germline V gene data show CDR1 as LNHDA and CDR2 as SQIVND (reference sequence). There are 12 residues in the CDR3. The CDR3 spells CASSPPGDEQFF. CDR3 nucleotide sequence: TGTGCCAGTAGTCCCCCAGGGGATGAGCAGTTCTTC. The full variable domain, completed using reference TRBV19 and TRBJ2-1, is DGGITQSPKYLFRKEGQNVTLSCEQNLNHDAMYWYRQDPGQGLRLIYYSQIVNDFQKGDIAEGYSVSREKKESFPLTVTSAQKNPTAFYLCASSPPGDEQFFGPGTRLTVL.